This entry is about one T cell receptor (beta chain). What it binds is unknown. The entry originates in a study of T cell repertoires in cytomegalovirus infection. Study information: The authors relied on CMV epitopes, both recently identified HLA-C-restricted and well-studied HLA-B-restricted. Public TCR beta signature analysis indicated the presence of both CMV infection and matching HLA type. Regarding the study as a whole: Within the response measured ex vivo, HLA-C-restricted CMV-specific TCR beta clonotypes were dominant.

J was trimmed by 1 base and V by 0 bases; bases with no gene match: 2. Germline V CDR1 and CDR2: DFQATT, SNEGSKA (reference sequence). CDR3 length equals 15 residues. TCRdb processed the reads anew with MiXCR; each CDR3 protein has one entry. The sample records fewer than 1,000,000 distinct CDR3 sequences, roughly 31% being singletons. The V call is TRBV20-1, the J call TRBJ2-1, with 8 bases identical to TRBD1. Sequenced material: cultured CD8+ T cells from PBMCs, taken from culture after CMV antigen stimulation. The receptor comes from a human donor in good health (CMV status not recorded). Some clones in this sample may be carry-over from other donors' samples. CDR3 coding DNA: TGCAGTGCTAGAGATAGACAGGGGTCCTACAATGAGCAGTTCTTC. Residues: CSARDRQGSYNEQFF.